This entry is about one TCR beta chain. Its antigen is as yet unknown. Isolation per sample recovered at least 7 million PBMCs. This specimen belongs to a study of blood T cells in healthy people across ages. Notes on the study in general: Whereas aged donors had fewer naive CD4+ cells, long-lived donors had more of them and higher diversity. PBMCs left unsorted prevented a conclusive naive versus antigen-experienced comparison.

A J-beta primer mix and a sample-barcoded 5' primer were used in a second PCR of roughly 6 to 12 cycles. Every cDNA was tagged by a template-switch adaptor with 12 random nucleotides. MiXCR was run by TCRdb on the 5' RACE reads, yielding one entry per CDR3 protein. The table has 800,000 or so distinct CDR3 sequences, around 45% seen once. The sample consisted of blood. This sequence originates from a man older than 75 in good health.

The CDR3 here is CASSLARANNYGYTF. The DNA of the CDR3 is TGTGCCAGCAGCTTAGCCAGGGCGAATAACTATGGCTACACCTTC. This chain joins TRBV7-8 and TRBJ1-2; D might be TRBD1 (5 bases). V was trimmed by 0 bases and J by 1 base, leaving 9 bases between them. Germline values: CDR1 SGHVS, CDR2 FQNEAQ. The CDR3 loop spans 15 amino acids.